This T cell receptor (beta chain) comes out of a study of T cell repertoires in cytomegalovirus infection. Note on this clonotype: Its antigen is unidentified.

TCRdb fed the reads into MiXCR, producing one record per CDR3 protein. The sample yields 830,000 or so distinct CDR3 sequences, approximately 29% seen once. This CDR3 spans 13 amino acids. Between the trimmed V and J ends, which lost 2 bases and 4 bases, there was a span of 7 bases. Germline assignment: CDR1 SGHNT and CDR2 YYREEE (reference sequence). General study findings and limits: In two of eight donors, the top clonotype was HLA-C-restricted CMV-specific.

The chain recombines TRBV5-4 with TRBJ2-1, with D unclear. This TCR derives from a human donor in good health (CMV status not recorded). Some clones in this sample may be carry-over from other donors' samples. Sequencing was performed on cultured CD8+ T cells from PBMCs, taken from culture after CMV antigen stimulation. For the CDR3, the DNA is TGTGCCAGCAGCTTCACACTATACAATGAGCAGTTCTTC. Amino acid sequence: CASSFTLYNEQFF.